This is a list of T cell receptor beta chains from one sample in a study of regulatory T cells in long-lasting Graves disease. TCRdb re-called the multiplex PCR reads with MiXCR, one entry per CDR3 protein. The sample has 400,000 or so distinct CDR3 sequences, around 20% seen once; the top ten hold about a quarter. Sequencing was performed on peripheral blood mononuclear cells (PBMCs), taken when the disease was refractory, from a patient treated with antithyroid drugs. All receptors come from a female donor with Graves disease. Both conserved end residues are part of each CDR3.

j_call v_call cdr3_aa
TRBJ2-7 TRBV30 CAWGDYEQYF
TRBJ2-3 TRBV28 CASRGDGTGVADTQYF
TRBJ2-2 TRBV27 CASSLMGGRGELFF
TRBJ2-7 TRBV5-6 CASSLPPGKTMTSWVDF
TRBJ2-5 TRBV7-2 CASGRYQETQYF
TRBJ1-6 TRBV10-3 CAIRAGTFVSNSPLHF
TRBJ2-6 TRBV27 CASSHGAGQRPGANVLTF
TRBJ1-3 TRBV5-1 CASSLSGEGNTVYF
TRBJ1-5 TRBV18 CASSPIGGQANQPQHF
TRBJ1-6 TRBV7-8 CASSPPTTEFLSSPLHF
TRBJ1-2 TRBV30 CAWDLRGLGYTF
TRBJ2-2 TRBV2 CASLLDSATGELFF
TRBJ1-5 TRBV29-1 CSVGQGGGNQPQHF
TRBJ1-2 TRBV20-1 CSASVLYPYGYTF
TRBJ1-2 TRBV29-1 CSVGGDRGVNMGQNGYTF
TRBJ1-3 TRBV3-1 CASSQEGVPGNTIYF
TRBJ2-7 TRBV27 CASSLSAEHYEQYF
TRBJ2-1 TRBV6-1 CASRHVGLKKNEQFF
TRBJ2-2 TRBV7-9 CASSWSGLGQRTGELFF
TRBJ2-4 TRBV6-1 CANGQGGKNIQYF
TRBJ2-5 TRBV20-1 CSADSRDGGRALIETQYF
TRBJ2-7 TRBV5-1 CASSLGLSGGPTYEQYF
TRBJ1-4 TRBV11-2 CASSSEVNEKLFF
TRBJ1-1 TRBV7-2 CASSQGARWTEAFF
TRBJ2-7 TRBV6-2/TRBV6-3 CASSYSSQVSSYEQYF
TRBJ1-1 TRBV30 CAWDRTEAFF